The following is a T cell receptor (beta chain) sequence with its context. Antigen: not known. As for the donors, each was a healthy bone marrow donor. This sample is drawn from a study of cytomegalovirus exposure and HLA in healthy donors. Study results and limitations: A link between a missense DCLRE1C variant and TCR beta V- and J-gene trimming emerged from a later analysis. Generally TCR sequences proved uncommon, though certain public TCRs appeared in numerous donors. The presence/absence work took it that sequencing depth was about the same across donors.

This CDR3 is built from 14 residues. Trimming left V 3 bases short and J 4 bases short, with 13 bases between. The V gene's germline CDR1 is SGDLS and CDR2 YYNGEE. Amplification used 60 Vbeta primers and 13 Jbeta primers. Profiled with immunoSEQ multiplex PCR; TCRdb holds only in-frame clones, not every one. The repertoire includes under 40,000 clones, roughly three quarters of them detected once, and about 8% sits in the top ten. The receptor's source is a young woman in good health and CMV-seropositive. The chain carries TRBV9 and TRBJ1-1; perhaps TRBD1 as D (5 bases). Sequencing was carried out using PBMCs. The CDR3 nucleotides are TGTGCCAGCAGCGAGGACATGGTAGGCACTGAAGCTTTCTTT. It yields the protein CASSEDMVGTEAFF.